This T cell receptor (beta chain) originates from a study of siplizumab effects on memory and regulatory T cells. Study outcomes and limitations: An assignable naive or memory phenotype was lacking in roughly 75-95% of proliferating CD4+ or CD8+ clones. Siplizumab caused a significant drop in alloreactive sequences traceable to unstimulated CD4+ memory cells. The study found naive T cells seemingly more diverse than memory cells and seemingly major alloresponse contributors.

Around 100,000 TCR templates per sample were assayed. Produced via immunoSEQ multiplex PCR; TCRdb's table is partial and in-frame only. The sample holds roughly 100,000 clones, roughly 90% seen once. V lost 4 bases, J lost 4 bases, and 17 bases lay in between. The CDR3 length is 15 residues. Looked up from germline, CDR1 is SGHRS and CDR2 is YFSETQ. A remark on this clone: What it recognizes is unknown.

Sequencing input: CD4+ T cells sorted from blood. This clonotype was obtained from a human donor in good health. The chain employs TRBV5-1 and TRBJ1-1, with D hard to call. In DNA form, the CDR3 reads TGCGCCAGCAGCCCCGTGTCAGGTTTGGGCACTGAAGCTTTCTTT. It specifies CASSPVSGLGTEAFF.